This T cell receptor (beta chain) was captured in a study of blood T cell repertoires in COVID-19. Turning to the study itself: Some COVID-19 samples were acute and others convalescent; all came from the United States, Italy and Spain. T cells, B-cell-depleted T cells, or PBMCs supplied cDNA or gDNA.

The CDR3 contains 16 residues. With 3 bases removed from V and 0 bases from J, the gap between germline ends came to 14 bases. CDR1 and CDR2 from the germline V gene are SGHDT and YYEEEE. Methods used by the authors: Amplification of reference gene primers was used by the study to estimate nucleated cell counts. Libraries were prepared by immunoSEQ multiplex PCR; TCRdb keeps only in-frame clonotypes and omits some of them. The V and J calls and the clone size are those of that table, but D and trimming were determined from the DNA. The sample consists of approximately 180,000 clones, about 85% of them appearing once.

V is TRBV5-6 and J is TRBJ2-3; D gene ambiguous. The sample consisted of peripheral blood. This clonotype was obtained from a woman over 75 with acute or convalescent COVID-19. The CDR3 nucleotides read TGTGCCAGCAGCTCGAAACAACAACCAAGCACAGATACGCAGTATTTT. It codes for CASSSKQQPSTDTQYF.